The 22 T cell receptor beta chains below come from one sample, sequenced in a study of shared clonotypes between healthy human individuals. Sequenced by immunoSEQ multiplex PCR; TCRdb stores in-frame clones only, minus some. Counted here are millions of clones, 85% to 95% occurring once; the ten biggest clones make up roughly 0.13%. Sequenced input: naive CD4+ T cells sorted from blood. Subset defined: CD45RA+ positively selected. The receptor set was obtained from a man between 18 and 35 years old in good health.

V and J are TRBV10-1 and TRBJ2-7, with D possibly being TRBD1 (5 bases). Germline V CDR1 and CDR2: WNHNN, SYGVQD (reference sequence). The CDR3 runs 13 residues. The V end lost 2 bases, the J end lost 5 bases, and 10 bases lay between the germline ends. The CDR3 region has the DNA TGCGCCAGCAGTGAGAACCAGGGTCACGAGCAGTACTTC. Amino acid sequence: CASSENQGHEQYF.

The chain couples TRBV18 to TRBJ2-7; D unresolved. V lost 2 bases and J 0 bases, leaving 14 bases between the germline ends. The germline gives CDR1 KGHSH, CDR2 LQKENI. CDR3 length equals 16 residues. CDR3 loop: CASSPNSWVPSYEQYF. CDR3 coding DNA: TGTGCCAGCTCACCAAATAGCTGGGTGCCCTCCTACGAGCAGTACTTC.

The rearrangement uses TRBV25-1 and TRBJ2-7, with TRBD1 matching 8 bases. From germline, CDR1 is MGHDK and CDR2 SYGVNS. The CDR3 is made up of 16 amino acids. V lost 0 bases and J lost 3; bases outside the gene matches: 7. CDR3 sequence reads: CASSEYKGQGSYEQYF. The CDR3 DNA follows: TGTGCCAGCAGTGAATATAAAGGACAGGGAAGCTACGAGCAGTACTTC.

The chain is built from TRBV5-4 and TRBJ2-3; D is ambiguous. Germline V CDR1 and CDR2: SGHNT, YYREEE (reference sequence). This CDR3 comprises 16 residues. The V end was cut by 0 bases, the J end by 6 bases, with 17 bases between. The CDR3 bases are TGTGCCAGCAGCTTGGATGGGCAGGCCGCTATGGATACGCAGTATTTT. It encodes CASSLDGQAAMDTQYF.

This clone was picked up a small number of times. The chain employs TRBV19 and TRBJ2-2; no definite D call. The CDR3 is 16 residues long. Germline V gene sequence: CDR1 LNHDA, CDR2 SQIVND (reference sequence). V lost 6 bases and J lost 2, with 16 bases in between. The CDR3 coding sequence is TGTGCCAGTAGCCGTTCAATGGTAGCAAACACCGGGGAGCTGTTTTTT. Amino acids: CASSRSMVANTGELFF.

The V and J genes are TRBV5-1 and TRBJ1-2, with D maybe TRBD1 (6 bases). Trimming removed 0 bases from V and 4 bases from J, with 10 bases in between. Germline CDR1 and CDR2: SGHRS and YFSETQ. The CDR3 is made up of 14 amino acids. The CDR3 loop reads CASSLEWGAYGYTF. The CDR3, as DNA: TGCGCCAGCAGCTTGGAGTGGGGGGCCTATGGCTACACCTTC.

The CDR3 DNA reads as TGTGCCAGCAGCCCAGGAGGCAAAAACATTCAGTACTTC. Translated, it gives CASSPGGKNIQYF. The chain couples TRBV5-4 to TRBJ2-4; D is perhaps TRBD2 (5 bases). Trimming shortened V by 4 bases and J by 3 bases, and 8 bases separated the two germline ends. Per the germline V gene, CDR1 is SGHNT and CDR2 is YYREEE (reference sequence). The CDR3 is 13 amino acids. Full variable domain (outside the CDR3, taken from reference TRBV5-4 and TRBJ2-4): ETGVTQSPTHLIKTRGQQVTLRCSSQSGHNTVSWYQQALGQGPQFIFQYYREEENGRGNFPPRFSGLQFPNYSSELNVNALELDDSALYLCASSPGGKNIQYFGAGTRLSVL.

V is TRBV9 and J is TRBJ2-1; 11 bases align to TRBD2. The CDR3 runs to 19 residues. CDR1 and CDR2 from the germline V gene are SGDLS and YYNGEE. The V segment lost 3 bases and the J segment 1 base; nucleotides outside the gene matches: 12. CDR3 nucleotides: TGTGCCAGCAGCGGCCGGGTAGCGGGAGGGACTTTTTCCTACAATGAGCAGTTCTTC. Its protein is CASSGRVAGGTFSYNEQFF.

The CDR3 is CAIRGTDSYEQYF. The CDR3 DNA reads TGTGCCATCAGAGGGACTGACTCCTACGAGCAGTACTTC. This chain connects TRBV10-3 to TRBJ2-7; D is perhaps TRBD2 (6 bases). With 6 bases removed from V and 0 bases from J, the gap between germline ends came to 9 bases. The CDR3 extends over 13 amino acids. From germline, CDR1 is ENHRY and CDR2 SYGVKD.

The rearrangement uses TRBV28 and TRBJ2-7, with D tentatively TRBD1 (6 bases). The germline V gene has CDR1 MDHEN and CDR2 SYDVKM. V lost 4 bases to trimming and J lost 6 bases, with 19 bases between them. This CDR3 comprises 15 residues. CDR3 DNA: TGTGCCAGCAGTTCCCGCGACAGGAATCTATCCGAGCAGTACTTC. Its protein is CASSSRDRNLSEQYF. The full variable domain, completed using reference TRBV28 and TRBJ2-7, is DVKVTQSSRYLVKRTGEKVFLECVQDMDHENMFWYRQDPGLGLRLIYFSYDVKMKEKGDIPEGYSVSREKKERFSLILESASTNQTSMYLCASSSRDRNLSEQYFGPGTRLTVT.

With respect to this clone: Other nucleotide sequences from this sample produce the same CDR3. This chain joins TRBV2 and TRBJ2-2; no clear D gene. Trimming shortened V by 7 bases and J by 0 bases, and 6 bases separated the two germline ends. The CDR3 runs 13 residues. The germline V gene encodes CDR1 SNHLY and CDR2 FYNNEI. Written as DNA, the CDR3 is TGTGCCAGCAAGGGTTCGAACACCGGGGAGCTGTTTTTT. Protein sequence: CASKGSNTGELFF. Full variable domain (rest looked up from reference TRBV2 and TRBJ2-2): EPEVTQTPSHQVTQMGQEVILRCVPISNHLYFYWYRQILGQKVEFLVSFYNNEISEKSEIFDDQFSVERPDGSNFTLKIRSTKLEDSAMYFCASKGSNTGELFFGEGSRLTVL.

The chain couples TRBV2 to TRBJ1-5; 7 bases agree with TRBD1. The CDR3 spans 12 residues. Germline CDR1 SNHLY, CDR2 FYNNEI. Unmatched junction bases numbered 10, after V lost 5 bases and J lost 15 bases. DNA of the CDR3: TGTGCCAGCAGTCCCCGGACAGGATCAAGGCATTTT. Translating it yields CASSPRTGSRHF.

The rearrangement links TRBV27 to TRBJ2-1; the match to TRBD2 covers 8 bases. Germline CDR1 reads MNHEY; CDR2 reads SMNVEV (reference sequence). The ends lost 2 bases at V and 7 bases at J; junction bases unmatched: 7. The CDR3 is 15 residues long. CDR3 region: CASSLVLAGKNEQFF. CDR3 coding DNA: TGTGCCAGCAGTTTAGTATTAGCGGGAAAGAATGAGCAGTTCTTC.

The CDR3 DNA sequence: TGCGCCAGCAGTGTGGGGACAGGGGTCGCGACCCAGTACTTC. This gives the protein CASSVGTGVATQYF. V gene TRBV5-1 combines with J gene TRBJ2-5, with 10 bases fitting TRBD1. Germline CDR1 is SGHRS and CDR2 is YFSETQ. V lost 5 bases and J lost 7; bases outside the gene matches: 8. CDR3 length: 14 residues.

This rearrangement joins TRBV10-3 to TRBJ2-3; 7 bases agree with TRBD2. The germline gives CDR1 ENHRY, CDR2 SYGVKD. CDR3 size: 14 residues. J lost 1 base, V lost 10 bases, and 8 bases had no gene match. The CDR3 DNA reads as TGTGCCACTACACGGACTAGTGGCACAGATACGCAGTATTTT. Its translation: CATTRTSGTDTQYF.

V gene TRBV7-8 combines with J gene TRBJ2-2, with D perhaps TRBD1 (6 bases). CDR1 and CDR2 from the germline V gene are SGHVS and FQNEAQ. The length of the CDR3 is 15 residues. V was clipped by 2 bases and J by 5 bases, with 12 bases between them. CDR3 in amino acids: CASSLRDTQTGELFF. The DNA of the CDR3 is TGTGCCAGCAGCTTACGGGACACCCAAACCGGGGAGCTGTTTTTT.

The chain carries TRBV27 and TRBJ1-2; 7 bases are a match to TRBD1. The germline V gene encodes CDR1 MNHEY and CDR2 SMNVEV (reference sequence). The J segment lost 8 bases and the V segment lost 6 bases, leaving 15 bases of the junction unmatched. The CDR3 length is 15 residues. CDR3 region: CASRIHRGELGGYTF. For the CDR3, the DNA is TGTGCCAGCAGGATCCACAGGGGAGAGCTTGGAGGCTACACCTTC.

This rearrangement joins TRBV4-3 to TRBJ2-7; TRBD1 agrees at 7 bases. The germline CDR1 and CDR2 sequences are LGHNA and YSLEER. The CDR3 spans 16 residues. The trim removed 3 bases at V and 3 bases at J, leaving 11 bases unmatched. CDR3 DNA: TGCGCCAGCAGCCAGTATCCGGGACAGTTTAACTACGAGCAGTACTTC. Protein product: CASSQYPGQFNYEQYF.

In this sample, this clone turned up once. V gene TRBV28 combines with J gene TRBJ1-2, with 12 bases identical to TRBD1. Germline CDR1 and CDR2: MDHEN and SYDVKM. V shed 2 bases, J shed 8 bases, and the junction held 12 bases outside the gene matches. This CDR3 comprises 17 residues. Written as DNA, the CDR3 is TGTGCCAGCAGTTTAGCCATACCGGGACAGGGGGCGAAGGGCTACACCTTC. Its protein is CASSLAIPGQGAKGYTF.

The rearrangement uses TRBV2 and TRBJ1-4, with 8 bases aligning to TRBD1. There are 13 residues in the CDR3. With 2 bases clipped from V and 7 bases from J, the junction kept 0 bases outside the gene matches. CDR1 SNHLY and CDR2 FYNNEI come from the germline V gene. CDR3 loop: CASSEQGAEKLFF. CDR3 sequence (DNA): TGTGCCAGCAGTGAACAGGGGGCTGAAAAACTGTTTTTT.

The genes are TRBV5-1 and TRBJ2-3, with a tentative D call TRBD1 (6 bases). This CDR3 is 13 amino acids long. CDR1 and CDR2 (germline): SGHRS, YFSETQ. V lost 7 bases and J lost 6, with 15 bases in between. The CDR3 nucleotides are TGCGCCAGCGCCGAGGGGGTGACGGATACGCAGTATTTT. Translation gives CASAEGVTDTQYF.

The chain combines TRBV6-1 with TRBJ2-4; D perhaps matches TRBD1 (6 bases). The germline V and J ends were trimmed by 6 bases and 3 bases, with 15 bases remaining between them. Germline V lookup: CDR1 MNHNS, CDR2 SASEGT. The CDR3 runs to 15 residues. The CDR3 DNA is TGTGCCAGCAGCTTGGCAGGACAGCTCAAAAACATTCAGTACTTC. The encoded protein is CASSLAGQLKNIQYF.